This T cell receptor beta chain is from a study of T cell clonotyping in hematopoietic cell transplantation. The study's findings and limits: Few recipient clonotypes overlapped donors; over 95% were de novo at given depth. Pathologically expanded recipient clonotypes increased progressively from day 30 to day 180 as diversity fell. Higher Inverse Simpson Index values in graft donor and pretransplant recipient predicted broader posttransplant TCR diversity.

Using immunoSEQ multiplex PCR, the repertoire was profiled, and TCRdb retains in-frame clones only, with some absent. The repertoire includes 13,000 to 15,000 clones, 94% of them detected once, and roughly 4.5% sits in the top ten. A remark on this clone: Its antigen is undetermined.

Blood collection times were about day -28 and days 30, 100, 180 posttransplant. From germline, CDR1 is SGDLS and CDR2 YYNGEE. The CDR3 is made up of 15 amino acids. The ends were cut back, 0 bases at V and 0 bases at J, with 7 bases in the middle. The chain has TRBV9 and TRBJ1-5; D unresolved. This TCR was recovered from a male patient aged 60-69 years who had an allogeneic stem cell transplant from an unrelated donor, so the T cells may come from the graft donor. Some clones in this sample may be carry-over from other donors' samples. The specimen was PBMCs, collected 30 days after allogeneic stem cell transplant. Here the CDR3 DNA reads TGTGCCAGCAGCGTAGACGAAGGTAGCAATCAGCCCCAGCATTTT. It encodes CASSVDEGSNQPQHF.